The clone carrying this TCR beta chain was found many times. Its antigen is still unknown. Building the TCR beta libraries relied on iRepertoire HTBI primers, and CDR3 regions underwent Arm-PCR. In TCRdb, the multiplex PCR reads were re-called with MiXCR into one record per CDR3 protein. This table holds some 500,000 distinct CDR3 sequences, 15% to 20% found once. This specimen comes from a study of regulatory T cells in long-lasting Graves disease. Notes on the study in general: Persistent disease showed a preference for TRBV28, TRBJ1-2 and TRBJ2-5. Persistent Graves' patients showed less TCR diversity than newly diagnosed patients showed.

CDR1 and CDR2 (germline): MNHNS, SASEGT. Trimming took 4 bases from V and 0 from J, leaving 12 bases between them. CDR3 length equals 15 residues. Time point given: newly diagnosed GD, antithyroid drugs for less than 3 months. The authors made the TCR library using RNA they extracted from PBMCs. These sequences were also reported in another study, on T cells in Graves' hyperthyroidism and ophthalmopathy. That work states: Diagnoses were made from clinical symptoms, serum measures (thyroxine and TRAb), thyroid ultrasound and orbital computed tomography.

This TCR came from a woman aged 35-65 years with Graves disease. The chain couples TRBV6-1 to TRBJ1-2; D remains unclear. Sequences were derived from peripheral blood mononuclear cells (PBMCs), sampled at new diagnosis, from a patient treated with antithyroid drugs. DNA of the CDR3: TGTGCCAGCAGTGGGGTGCTTGGCCCTAACTATGGCTACACCTTC. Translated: CASSGVLGPNYGYTF.